This T cell receptor beta chain derives from a study of regulatory T cells in long-lasting Graves disease. This clonotype has only a few counts. No antigen is known for it. This may arise from a read error, as a much more abundant clone is one base away. Indicated time point: newly diagnosed GD, antithyroid drugs for less than 3 months. PBMCs were the source of the RNA used for TCR sequencing. General study points: Among the persistent patients, 2,500 to 3,000 public clonotypes were shared, more than the roughly 900 shared among new patients. Persistent Graves' patients showed a TCR diversity that was lower than that of newly diagnosed ones.

The CDR3 has 14 amino acids. The V gene lost 6 bases and the J gene lost 5 bases, with 16 bases spanning the gap. Building the TCR beta libraries relied on iRepertoire HTBI primers, and CDR3 regions underwent Arm-PCR. TCRdb independently ran MiXCR on the multiplex PCR reads; one entry per CDR3 protein. The sample shows approximately 360,000 distinct CDR3 sequences, about 10% of them seen only once. This sample was shared with a second study, whose subject was T cells in Graves' hyperthyroidism and ophthalmopathy. Per that paper: Blood also contained most expanded thyroid clonotypes above 0.001.

This receptor was identified in a woman aged 18 to 35 with Graves disease. V is TRBV12-3 or TRBV12-4 and J is TRBJ2-5, with D possibly being TRBD2 (6 bases). The sample in question was peripheral blood mononuclear cells (PBMCs), obtained at new diagnosis, from a patient treated with antithyroid drugs. CDR3 protein: CASSSTSARETQYF. CDR3 nucleotide sequence: TGTGCCAGCAGCTCGACTAGTGCCCGGGAGACCCAGTACTTC.